This TCR beta chain was sequenced for a study of coeliac disease. TCRdb's table, derived via immunoSEQ multiplex PCR, lists solely in-frame clones and lacks some. The table shows about 4,900 clones, with 65% to 70% occurring only once. Regarding the study as a whole: Largely private TRB repertoires meant most sequences were sample-unique. Lower clonality than controls marked TRB and TRG repertoires from active celiac intraepithelial and lamina propria samples.

Germline CDR1 is SGHTS and CDR2 is YDEGEE. Trimming took off 1 base at V and 8 bases at J, with 19 bases between the two ends. CDR3 length: 16 amino acids. Only a few counts were recorded for this clone. Its antigen remains unidentified. This receptor was identified in a woman aged 40 to 50. The sequenced material came from lymphocytes from the gut lamina propria. The V gene is TRBV5-8, the J gene TRBJ2-1; D might be TRBD2 (6 bases). CDR3 DNA sequence: TGTGCCAGCAGCTTGATGGTAACTAGCCTGGGCCATGAGCAGTTCTTC. Protein: CASSLMVTSLGHEQFF.